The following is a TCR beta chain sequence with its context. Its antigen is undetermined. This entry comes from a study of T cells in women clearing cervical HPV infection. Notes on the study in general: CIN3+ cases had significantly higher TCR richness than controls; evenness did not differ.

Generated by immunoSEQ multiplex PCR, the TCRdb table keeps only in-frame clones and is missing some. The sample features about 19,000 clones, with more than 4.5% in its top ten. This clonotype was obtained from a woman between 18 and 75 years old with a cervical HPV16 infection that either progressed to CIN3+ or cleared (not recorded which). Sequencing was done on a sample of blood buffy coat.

The sequenced CDR3 bases are TGCAGTGCTAGAAACCCCCACCCGCGAAACAATGAG. Encoded protein: CSARNPHPRNNE. The CDR3 in its entirety is CSARNPHPRNNEQFF. This chain joins TRBV20-1 and TRBJ2-1; D not resolved. The read falls 3 residues short of the CDR3 end, and the missing part is taken from the germline J gene. This CDR3 is 15 amino acids long. Per the germline V gene, CDR1 is DFQATT and CDR2 is SNEGSKA (reference sequence). Trimming cost V 2 bases and J 5 bases, with 16 bases left between them.